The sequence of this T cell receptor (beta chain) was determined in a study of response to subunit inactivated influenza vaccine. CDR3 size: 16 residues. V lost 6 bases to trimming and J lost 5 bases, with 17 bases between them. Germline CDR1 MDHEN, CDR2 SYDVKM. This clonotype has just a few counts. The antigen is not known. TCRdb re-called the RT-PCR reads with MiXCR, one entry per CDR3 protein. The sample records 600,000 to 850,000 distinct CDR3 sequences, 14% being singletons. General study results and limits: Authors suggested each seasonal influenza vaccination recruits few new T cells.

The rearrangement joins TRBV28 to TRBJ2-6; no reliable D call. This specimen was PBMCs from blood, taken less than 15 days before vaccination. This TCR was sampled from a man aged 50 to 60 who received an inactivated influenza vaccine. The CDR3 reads CASRGLFPFRANVLTF. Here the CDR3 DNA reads TGTGCCAGCAGGGGTCTTTTTCCGTTTAGGGCCAACGTCCTGACTTTC. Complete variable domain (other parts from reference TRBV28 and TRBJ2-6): DVKVTQSSRYLVKRTGEKVFLECVQDMDHENMFWYRQDPGLGLRLIYFSYDVKMKEKGDIPEGYSVSREKKERFSLILESASTNQTSMYLCASRGLFPFRANVLTFGAGSRLTVL.